The TCR beta chain under discussion was sequenced for a study of blood T cell repertoires in COVID-19 (dated by TCRdb to the early 2020s). For the study in its entirety: Collaborator samples came from the United States, Italy and Spain and covered acute and convalescent phases of COVID-19. The material from the prospective study consisted of cDNA or gDNA derived from T cells, B-cell-depleted T cells, or PBMCs. HLA class I and class II types, where available, came from metadata supplied by the sample provider rather than from assay-based typing. The sample metadata nearly always contained a de-identified subject ID, COVID-19 status, age in years and sex. The dataset comprised deeply sampled blood TCRbeta repertoires from subjects exposed to, actively infected with, or recovered from COVID-19. The samples were drawn from the first 160 participants of the ongoing ImmuneRACE study and from under 1,500 subjects provided by 6 global collaborators. The repertoires were made available in a free public database intended to serve as a resource for research on the immune response to SARS-CoV-2. General conclusions and limits of the study: The amount of clinical and demographic metadata varied by source and participant and was provided uncurated.

One collaborating source in Seattle enrolled patients during active infection and followed them longitudinally through the course of disease. Whole blood was collected in K2EDTA tubes by collaborating institutions according to the institutions' own protocols. For TCRbeta analysis, collaborator samples were shipped as frozen whole blood, as isolated PBMCs, or as DNA extracted from either sample type. The immunoSEQ Assay, a bias-controlled multiplex PCR, was used to amplify TCRbeta CDR3 regions from genomic DNA. As for the original processing: Within the assay, amplification of reference gene primers was used to estimate how many nucleated cells each sample contained. To quantify the absolute abundance of each unique TCRbeta CDR3 rearrangement, sequence reads were collapsed and filtered. For each sample, productive Simpson clonality was calculated as the square root of Simpson's diversity index over productive rearrangements. The table comes from immuneACCESS by way of TCRdb, which keeps in-frame sequences with V and J called. Part of the clones is missing from these tables; in studies checked, under half for an unresolved V gene and the rest for unknown reasons. V and J calls and clone size are copied from that table; D and trimming were computed from the DNA. The sample includes a few hundred thousand clones, with 88% observed a single time. The ten largest clones take up about 10% of the sample.

With regard to this clone: Its antigen remains unidentified. Base qualities were left out, and no much larger clone turns up one base away.

V and J are trimmed by 7 bases and 3 bases, and the gene matches miss 11 bases of the junction. According to the germline V gene, CDR1 reads LGHNT and CDR2 reads FRNRAP. CDR3 length: 16 amino acids, cysteine to phenylalanine. The CDR3 DNA has 48 bases and is translated from base 1. This clonotype originated in a woman between 70 and 85 years old with COVID-19, enrolled during active disease. The chain links TRBV12-5 with TRBJ1-5; TRBD1 agrees with 8 junctional bases. Sequenced sample: peripheral blood. CDR3 protein: CASALKQGDNNQPQHF. The sequenced DNA: TGTGCTAGTGCCCTGAAACAGGGGGATAACAATCAGCCCCAGCATTTT.